Listed here is a single T cell receptor (beta chain). Its antigen is still unknown. This record comes from a study of OX40 agonist ivuxolimab in advanced cancers. Overall study: Ivuxolimab, an agonistic anti-OX40 (CD134) antibody, was given to patients. General study results and limits: Among patients with partial responses at 0.1-3.0 mg/kg, clonal expansion was among the lowest. More expanded clones were found, on average, in CD8+ than in CD4+ T cells.

Method: immunoSEQ multiplex PCR; TCRdb's copy keeps in-frame clones and lacks some. The sample comprises 78,000 or so clones, 92% of which are singletons, and about 0.45% rests with the top ten. V was cut by 1 base and J by 5 bases, with 20 bases left in between. This CDR3 is 17 amino acids long. The germline V gene encodes CDR1 LGHNT and CDR2 FRNRAP. V and J are TRBV12-5 and TRBJ2-5; D might be TRBD2 (5 bases). This TCR was sampled from an adult with an advanced solid tumor such as melanoma, head and neck, liver or kidney cancer. This specimen consisted of CD4+ or CD8+ T cells sorted from blood, obtained in a trial of the OX40 agonist ivuxolimab. In nucleotides, the CDR3 is TGTGCTAGTGGTTTGGGGTTAGGCTCCGGGAATCTGGAGACCCAGTACTTC. Its translation: CASGLGLGSGNLETQYF.